The 18 T cell receptor beta chains given below trace back to one sample, sequenced in a study of blood T cells in healthy people across ages. The authors ran a second PCR of 7 to 11 cycles using a sample-barcoded 5' primer and a J-beta primer mix. MiXCR, applied by TCRdb to the 5' RACE reads, yields one record per CDR3 protein. The table records 1.2 million to 1.5 million distinct CDR3 sequences, approximately 59% of them present only once. The specimen was blood. These receptors were taken from a man aged 18 to 30 in good health.

This chain links TRBV10-2 with TRBJ2-3; 10 bases agree with TRBD2. Germline CDR1 and CDR2: WSHSY and SAAADI. Trimming at V came to 10 bases and at J to 0 bases, leaving 4 bases not matched to a gene. There are 14 residues in the CDR3. DNA of the CDR3: TGCGCCATCCAGACTAGCGGGAGCACAGATACGCAGTATTTT. Its translation: CAIQTSGSTDTQYF.

The chain combines TRBV4-1 with TRBJ2-1; D gene ambiguous. V lost 5 bases and J 8 bases, leaving 13 bases between the germline ends. Germline lookup yields CDR1 MGHRA and CDR2 YSYEKL. The length of the CDR3 is 13 residues. CDR3 coding DNA: TGCGCCAGCAGCAGACTGGTAGTGGATGAGCAGTTCTTC. It specifies CASSRLVVDEQFF.

The chain combines TRBV6-2 or TRBV6-3 with TRBJ2-1, with D tentatively TRBD2 (7 bases). Trimming shortened V by 7 bases and J by 1 base, and 20 bases separated the two germline ends. CDR1 MNHEY and CDR2 SVGEGT come from the germline V gene. The CDR3 runs 17 residues. The CDR3 coding sequence is TGTGCCAGCATTCGGGGGCGGGGGCCCTCTTCCTACAATGAGCAGTTCTTC. Protein: CASIRGRGPSSYNEQFF.

The chain uses TRBV20-1 and TRBJ1-2; D remains unclear. Germline V gene sequence: CDR1 DFQATT, CDR2 SNEGSKA (reference sequence). The CDR3 runs to 12 residues. Deletions cut 4 bases from V and 5 bases from J, with 11 bases between. The chain's CDR3 is CSATVSSYGYTF. The CDR3 nucleotides read TGCAGTGCTACGGTCAGTTCGTATGGCTACACCTTC.

This chain uses TRBV5-1 with TRBJ2-3; D is ambiguous. V was clipped by 5 bases and J by 1 base, with 11 bases between them. CDR3 length equals 14 residues. Germline V gives CDR1 SGHRS, CDR2 YFSETQ. The CDR3 loop reads CASSPALRTDTQYF. DNA for the CDR3: TGCGCCAGCAGTCCCGCCCTTCGCACAGATACGCAGTATTTT.

The chain recombines TRBV4-1 with TRBJ2-7, with a tentative D call TRBD2 (5 bases). CDR1 is MGHRA, CDR2 YSYEKL, per germline. Trimming cost V 1 base and J 1 base, with 11 bases left between them. This CDR3 has 15 amino acids. The CDR3 spells CASSQALGASYEQYF. CDR3 sequence (DNA): TGCGCCAGCAGCCAAGCACTAGGTGCATCCTACGAGCAGTACTTC.

The chain employs TRBV5-1 and TRBJ2-3; no definite D call. CDR3 length: 14 amino acids. Germline V CDR1 and CDR2: SGHRS, YFSETQ. Trimming removed 4 bases at V and 2 bases at J, with 11 bases between. Written as DNA, the CDR3 is TGCGCCAGCAGCCCAAACGAACTCACAGATACGCAGTATTTT. Amino acids: CASSPNELTDTQYF.

This chain uses TRBV27 with TRBJ2-5; D perhaps matches TRBD2 (5 bases). The J call may be wrong; the DNA end is better matched by TRBJ2-7. Per germline, CDR1 MNHEY and CDR2 SMNVEV (reference sequence). The length of the CDR3 is 14 residues. The CDR3 reads CASSLSGLRGEQYF. CDR3 coding DNA: TGTGCCAGCAGTTTATCTGGCCTCCGGGGCGAGCAGTACTTC.

CDR3 loop: CASSQILAGATDTQYF. The CDR3 DNA follows: TGCGCCAGCAGCCAAATCCTAGCGGGTGCCACAGATACGCAGTATTTT. V usage is TRBV4-1 and J usage is TRBJ2-3; 8 bases match TRBD2. This CDR3 has 16 residues. J was trimmed by 2 bases and V by 2 bases; bases with no gene match: 6. Germline V gene lookup returns CDR1 MGHRA and CDR2 YSYEKL.

The V and J genes are TRBV3-1 and TRBJ2-1; 8 nucleotides align to TRBD2. CDR3 size: 16 residues. With 1 base clipped from V and 5 bases from J, the junction kept 7 bases outside the gene matches. CDR1 and CDR2 (germline): LGHDT, YNNKEL (reference sequence). As DNA, the CDR3 is TGTGCCAGCAGCCAAGCTATCAGCGGGGGAAACAATGAGCAGTTCTTC. It yields the protein CASSQAISGGNNEQFF.

J is TRBJ2-7 and V is TRBV5-1; D unclear. Germline CDR1 and CDR2: SGHRS and YFSETQ. Trimming took off 0 bases at V and 3 bases at J, with 10 bases between the two ends. This CDR3 spans 14 amino acids. CDR3 protein: CASSLAHSSYEQYF. In nucleotides, the CDR3 is TGCGCCAGCAGCTTGGCTCACAGCAGCTACGAGCAGTACTTC.

This clonotype appeared a few times. The chain recombines TRBV20-1 with TRBJ1-1; no definite D call. CDR3 length: 13 amino acids. V gave up 0 bases and J gave up 6 bases, with 11 bases separating them. Per the germline V gene, CDR1 is DFQATT and CDR2 is SNEGSKA (reference sequence). The CDR3 protein is CSARDVGVAEAFF. For the CDR3, the DNA is TGCAGTGCTAGAGATGTAGGTGTCGCTGAAGCTTTCTTT.

This rearrangement joins TRBV3-1 to TRBJ2-2, with D perhaps matching TRBD1 (5 bases). The germline gives CDR1 LGHDT, CDR2 YNNKEL (reference sequence). The ends were cut back, 0 bases at V and 7 bases at J, with 9 bases in the middle. The CDR3 is 14 residues long. The CDR3 DNA reads as TGTGCCAGCAGCCAAGACAGGGCGTTCGGGGAGCTGTTTTTT. Its protein is CASSQDRAFGELFF.

The genes are TRBV5-1 and TRBJ2-1; 14 bases map to TRBD2. The CDR3 loop spans 17 amino acids. Germline V gene lookup returns CDR1 SGHRS and CDR2 YFSETQ. J was trimmed by 2 bases and V by 2 bases; bases with no gene match: 3. The CDR3 spells CASSLPGLAGAYNEQFF. The CDR3 DNA is TGCGCCAGCAGCTTACCGGGACTAGCGGGGGCCTACAATGAGCAGTTCTTC.

The rearrangement uses TRBV4-1 and TRBJ1-1, with 7 bases lining up with TRBD1. The germline V gene encodes CDR1 MGHRA and CDR2 YSYEKL. This CDR3 comprises 18 residues. V was pared by 1 base and J by 0 bases, with 11 bases of the junction left unmatched. CDR3 sequence reads: CASSQVPWTGGMNTEAFF. Written as DNA, the CDR3 is TGCGCCAGCAGCCAAGTTCCCTGGACAGGTGGCATGAACACTGAAGCTTTCTTT.

This clonotype has just a few counts. The CDR3 loop is CASSEVGLGTDTQYF. For the CDR3, the DNA is TGTGCCAGCAGTGAAGTCGGCTTGGGCACAGATACGCAGTATTTT. The rearrangement joins TRBV6-1 to TRBJ2-3; D not certain. The CDR3 runs to 15 residues. CDR1 and CDR2 from the germline V gene are MNHNS and SASEGT. Trimming cost V 1 base and J 1 base, with 9 bases left between them.

The chain has TRBV6-6 and TRBJ1-1, with 10 bases that match TRBD1. CDR3 length: 16 residues. Trimming at V came to 6 bases and at J to 5 bases, leaving 12 bases not matched to a gene. Germline-derived CDR1 and CDR2 are MNHNY and SVGAGI (reference sequence). This CDR3 reads CASSSLRDRGGTEAFF. CDR3 nucleotide sequence: TGTGCCAGCAGCTCGCTCCGGGACAGGGGTGGAACTGAAGCTTTCTTT.

The chain uses TRBV20-1 and TRBJ2-3; a possible D gene is TRBD2 (6 bases). The CDR3 extends over 13 amino acids. Germline values: CDR1 DFQATT, CDR2 SNEGSKA (reference sequence). V was clipped by 6 bases and J by 2 bases, with 12 bases between them. The CDR3 coding sequence is TGCAGTGCCATAGCGGTTTCCACAGATACGCAGTATTTT. It specifies CSAIAVSTDTQYF.